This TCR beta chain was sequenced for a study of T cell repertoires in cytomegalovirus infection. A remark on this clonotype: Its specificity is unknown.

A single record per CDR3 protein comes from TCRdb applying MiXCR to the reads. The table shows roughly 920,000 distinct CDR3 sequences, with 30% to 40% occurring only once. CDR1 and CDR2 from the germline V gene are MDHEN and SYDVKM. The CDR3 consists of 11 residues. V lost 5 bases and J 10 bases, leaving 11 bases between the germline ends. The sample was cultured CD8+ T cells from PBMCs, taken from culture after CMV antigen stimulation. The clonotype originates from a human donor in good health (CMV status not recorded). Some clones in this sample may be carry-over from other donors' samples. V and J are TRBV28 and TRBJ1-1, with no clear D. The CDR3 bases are TGTGCCAGCAGTCGCCCAATGTCAGCTTTCTTT. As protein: CASSRPMSAFF. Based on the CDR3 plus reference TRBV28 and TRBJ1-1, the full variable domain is DVKVTQSSRYLVKRTGEKVFLECVQDMDHENMFWYRQDPGLGLRLIYFSYDVKMKEKGDIPEGYSVSREKKERFSLILESASTNQTSMYLCASSRPMSAFFGQGTRLTVV.